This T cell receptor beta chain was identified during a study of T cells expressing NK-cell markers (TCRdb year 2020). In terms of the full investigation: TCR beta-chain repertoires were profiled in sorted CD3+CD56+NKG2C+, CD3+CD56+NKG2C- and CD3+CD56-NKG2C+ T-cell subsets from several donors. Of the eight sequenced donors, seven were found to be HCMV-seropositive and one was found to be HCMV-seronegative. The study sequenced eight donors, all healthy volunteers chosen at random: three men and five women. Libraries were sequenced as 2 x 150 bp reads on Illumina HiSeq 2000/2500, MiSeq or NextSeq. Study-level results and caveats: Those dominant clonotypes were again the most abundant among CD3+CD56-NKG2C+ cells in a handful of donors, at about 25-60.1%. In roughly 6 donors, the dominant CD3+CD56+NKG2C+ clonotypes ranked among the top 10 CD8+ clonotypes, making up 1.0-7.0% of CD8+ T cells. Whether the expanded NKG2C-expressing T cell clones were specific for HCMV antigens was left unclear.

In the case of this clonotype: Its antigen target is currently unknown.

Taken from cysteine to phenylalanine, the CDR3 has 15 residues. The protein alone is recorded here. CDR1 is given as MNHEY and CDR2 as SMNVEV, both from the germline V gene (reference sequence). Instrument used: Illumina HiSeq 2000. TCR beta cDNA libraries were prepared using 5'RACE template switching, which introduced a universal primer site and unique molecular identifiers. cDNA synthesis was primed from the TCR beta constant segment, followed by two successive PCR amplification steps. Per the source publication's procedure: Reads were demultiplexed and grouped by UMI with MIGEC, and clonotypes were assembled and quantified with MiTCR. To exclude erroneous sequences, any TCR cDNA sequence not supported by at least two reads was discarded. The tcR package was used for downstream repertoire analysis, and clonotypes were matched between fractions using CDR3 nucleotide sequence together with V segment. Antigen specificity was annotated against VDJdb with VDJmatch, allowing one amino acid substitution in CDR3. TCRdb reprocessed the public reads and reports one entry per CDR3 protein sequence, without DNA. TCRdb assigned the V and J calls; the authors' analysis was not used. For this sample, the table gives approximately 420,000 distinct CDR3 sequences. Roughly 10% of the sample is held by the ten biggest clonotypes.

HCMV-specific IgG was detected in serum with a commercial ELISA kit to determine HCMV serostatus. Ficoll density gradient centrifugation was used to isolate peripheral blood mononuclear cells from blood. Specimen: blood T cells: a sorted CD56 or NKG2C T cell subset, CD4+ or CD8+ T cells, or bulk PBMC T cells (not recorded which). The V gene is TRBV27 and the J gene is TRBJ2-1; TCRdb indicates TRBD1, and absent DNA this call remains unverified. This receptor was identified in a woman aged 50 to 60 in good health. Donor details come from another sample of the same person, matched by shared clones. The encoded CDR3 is CASSLQPLGYNEQFF.